The 21 T cell receptor beta chains below come from one sample, sequenced in a study of T and B cells in COVID-19 patients. TRB rearrangements were amplified by multiplex PCR with BIOMED2 TRB-A/B primers. TCRdb called the multiplex PCR reads again in MiXCR, with one record for every CDR3 protein. The top ten hold around 3.1% of the sample, which has about 15,000 distinct CDR3 sequences, about a quarter seen once. Each TRB amplification used roughly 240-550 ng of genomic DNA from blood. Sequencing input: blood. All receptors derive from a human donor who had recovered from COVID-19.

The sample holds a few counts of this clonotype. The V gene is TRBV6-5, the J gene TRBJ1-1; D is unclear. Trimming shortened V by 6 bases and J by 0 bases, and 8 bases separated the two germline ends. Germline CDR1 is MNHEY and CDR2 is SVGAGI. The CDR3 loop spans 13 amino acids. The CDR3 loop is CASRASMNTEAFF. Here the CDR3 DNA reads TGTGCCAGCAGGGCGAGCATGAACACTGAAGCTTTCTTT.

This clonotype was seen a few times. The J gene is TRBJ1-4, the V gene TRBV27; D gene unclear. V was trimmed by 6 bases and J by 8 bases, leaving 16 bases between them. Germline values: CDR1 MNHEY, CDR2 SMNVEV (reference sequence). The CDR3 is made up of 14 amino acids. The chain's CDR3 is CASRETWDREKLFF. The CDR3 DNA reads TGTGCCAGCAGGGAAACGTGGGATCGGGAAAAACTGTTTTTT.

In its sample, this clonotype ranks as medium-sized (0.01 to 0.1%). CDR3 sequence (DNA): TGTGCCAGTAGTAGCGGGGGAAACACCATATATTTT. Translation gives CASSSGGNTIYF. This chain links TRBV19 with TRBJ1-3; D is uncertain. Per germline, CDR1 LNHDA and CDR2 SQIVND (reference sequence). Deletions cut 4 bases from V and 4 bases from J, with 5 bases between. The CDR3 is 12 amino acids.

The rearrangement uses TRBV12-3 or TRBV12-4 and TRBJ2-1, with 9 bases fitting TRBD1. The junction had 3 bases not matched to a gene; V was cut back by 6 bases and J by 0 bases. The CDR3 length is 15 residues. DNA for the CDR3: TGTGCCAGCAGCCTGACAGGGGGCTCCTACAATGAGCAGTTCTTC. This encodes CASSLTGGSYNEQFF.

This clonotype is judged medium-sized. The V and J genes are TRBV27 and TRBJ1-6; TRBD1 is a possible D gene (6 bases). The CDR3 length is 12 residues. Trimming removed 8 bases at V and 10 bases at J, with 12 bases between. Germline values: CDR1 MNHEY, CDR2 SMNVEV (reference sequence). The CDR3 coding sequence is TGTGCCAGCGGGCCTGGGGGCTCACCCCTCCACTTT. The encoded protein is CASGPGGSPLHF.

Sample share makes this clonotype medium-sized. The chain employs TRBV30 and TRBJ2-1; D gene ambiguous. Germline-derived CDR1 and CDR2 are GTSNPN and SVGIG (reference sequence). Between the trimmed V and J ends, which lost 0 bases and 7 bases, there was a span of 4 bases. The CDR3 sequence is 11 residues long. The CDR3 sequence is CAWSVKNEQFF. The CDR3 DNA follows: TGTGCCTGGAGTGTAAAGAATGAGCAGTTCTTC.

This clonotype showed up just once. The rearrangement uses TRBV14 and TRBJ2-7; D is possibly TRBD1 (5 bases). CDR1 and CDR2 from the germline V gene are SGHDN and FVKESK. Trimming took 4 bases from V and 7 from J, leaving 17 bases between them. The CDR3 is 14 amino acids. The CDR3 DNA sequence: TGTGCCAGCAGCCTGTACTCAGGGTTCGGGGAGCAGTACTTC. Translation: CASSLYSGFGEQYF.

This clonotype was recorded at least ten times. V gene TRBV18 combines with J gene TRBJ2-7; tentatively, D is TRBD2 (6 bases). The CDR3 has 13 residues. Germline V gives CDR1 KGHSH, CDR2 LQKENI. Trimming stripped 5 bases from V and 3 bases from J, with 11 bases between. The CDR3 DNA follows: TGTGCCAGCTCAAGGGACTCCCTCTACGAGCAGTACTTC. It encodes CASSRDSLYEQYF.

As concerns this clonotype: This may come from a read error, since a much larger clone is one base off. The V gene is TRBV29-1, the J gene TRBJ1-1; a weak D match, TRBD1 (5 bases). V was trimmed by 2 bases and J by 1 base, leaving 5 bases between them. The germline gives CDR1 SQVTM, CDR2 ANQGSEA. The CDR3 spans 12 residues. CDR3 DNA: TGCAGCGTTGAAACAGGGAACACTGAAGCTTTCTTT. Translated, it gives CSVETGNTEAFF.

The V and J genes are TRBV7-9 and TRBJ1-2; D unclear. V was cut by 1 base and J by 5 bases, with 5 bases left in between. Germline V gives CDR1 SEHNR, CDR2 FQNEAQ (reference sequence). The CDR3 length is 12 residues. The CDR3 reads CASSLDGYGYTF. The CDR3 DNA reads as TGTGCCAGCAGCTTAGACGGGTATGGCTACACCTTC.

This sequence joins TRBV7-9 and TRBJ1-1; D call uncertain. The germline V and J ends were trimmed by 2 bases and 1 base, with 11 bases remaining between them. The germline gives CDR1 SEHNR, CDR2 FQNEAQ (reference sequence). The CDR3 is made up of 15 amino acids. Here the CDR3 DNA reads TGTGCCAGCAGCTTAATAGGGAGTGGGAACACTGAAGCTTTCTTT. This translates into CASSLIGSGNTEAFF.

This clonotype was seen ten or more times. The rearrangement joins TRBV6-1 to TRBJ1-4; D remains ambiguous. This CDR3 region has 15 residues. The germline V gene encodes CDR1 MNHNS and CDR2 SASEGT. Trimming left V 2 bases short and J 4 bases short, with 11 bases between. CDR3 in amino acids: CASSEKDGGNEKLFF. CDR3 DNA: TGTGCCAGCAGTGAAAAAGACGGAGGTAATGAAAAACTGTTTTTT.

V and J are TRBV7-9 and TRBJ2-1, with 9 bases lining up with TRBD1. V trimming: 7 bases; J trimming: 7 bases; junction bases outside the gene matches: 23. Germline CDR1 reads SEHNR; CDR2 reads FQNEAQ (reference sequence). There are 19 residues in the CDR3. CDR3 coding DNA: TGTGCCAGCAAGTACTCCGTGTTACCGGGACAGGGATATTGGAATGAGCAGTTCTTC. It translates to CASKYSVLPGQGYWNEQFF.

With respect to this clonotype: This may be a read error, as it is one base from a much larger clone. V and J are TRBV19 and TRBJ1-2; a possible D gene is TRBD1 (6 bases). Germline CDR1 reads LNHDA; CDR2 reads SQIVND (reference sequence). CDR3 length: 14 residues. The CDR3 DNA reads as TGTACCAGTACCGACGCGGGGGCGATCTATGGCTACACCTTC. Translating it yields CTSTDAGAIYGYTF.

The chain uses TRBV4-3 and TRBJ1-3; maybe TRBD1 (6 bases). Germline V gene data show CDR1 as LGHNA and CDR2 as YSLEER. V lost 2 bases and J 4 bases, leaving 18 bases between the germline ends. This CDR3 has 17 amino acids. CDR3 protein: CASSQHEGHRTGNTIYF. CDR3 sequence (DNA): TGCGCCAGCAGCCAACACGAGGGACACAGAACGGGAAACACCATATATTTT.

In its sample, this clonotype was seen many times. The genes are TRBV29-1 and TRBJ1-2; a possible D gene is TRBD1 (6 bases). The germline gives CDR1 SQVTM, CDR2 ANQGSEA. This CDR3 region has 15 residues. V dropped 3 bases and J dropped 4 bases, with 18 bases sitting between them. CDR3 DNA: TGCAGCGTTGACCGAGGGGGGGGGCTTCTCTATGGCTACACCTTC. As protein: CSVDRGGGLLYGYTF.

The rearrangement joins TRBV21-1 to TRBJ2-7; the DNA was not compared with TRBD1, the D call given in the table. TRBV21-1 constitutes a pseudogene. This CDR3 comprises 18 residues. CDR3 residues: CASSTDGRQGGPLDEQYF. As DNA, the CDR3 is TGTGCCAGCAGCACCGACGGTCGACAGGGGGGACCTCTCGACGAGCAGTACTTC.

The genes are TRBV20-1 and TRBJ2-2; TRBD2 agrees at 7 bases. The CDR3 consists of 14 residues. The V and J ends lost 6 bases and 6 bases, in that order; junction bases with no gene match: 10. Germline V gene lookup returns CDR1 DFQATT and CDR2 SNEGSKA (reference sequence). CDR3 residues: CSARRAGAAGELFF. CDR3 coding DNA: TGCAGTGCCCGACGGGCGGGAGCGGCCGGGGAGCTGTTTTTT.

The CDR3 coding sequence is TGTGCCAGCAGCAAGGACAGGGGGTCGGAGACCCAGTACTTC. Translating gives CASSKDRGSETQYF. V usage is TRBV6-1 and J usage is TRBJ2-5; 10 bases fit TRBD1. The ends lost 6 bases at V and 5 bases at J; junction bases unmatched: 6. The CDR3 is made up of 14 amino acids. Germline lookup yields CDR1 MNHNS and CDR2 SASEGT.

The V gene is TRBV11-2, the J gene TRBJ2-3; the D gene is possibly TRBD2 (5 bases). The CDR3 has 16 amino acids. V shed 5 bases and J shed 0 bases, with 15 bases lying between them. From germline, CDR1 is SGHAT and CDR2 FQNNGV. The CDR3 spells CASSEPRLTSTDTQYF. The CDR3 DNA reads TGTGCCAGCAGCGAACCCCGACTAACTAGCACAGATACGCAGTATTTT.

There are many counts of this clonotype. The chain joins TRBV6-2 or TRBV6-3 to TRBJ2-7; perhaps TRBD1 as D (5 bases). With 2 bases removed from V and 2 bases from J, the gap between germline ends came to 7 bases. Germline V gene lookup returns CDR1 MNHEY and CDR2 SVGEGT. The CDR3 sequence is 13 residues long. CDR3 region: CASSYGAAYEQYF. CDR3 coding DNA: TGTGCCAGCAGTTACGGGGCTGCCTACGAGCAGTACTTC.